The 4 T cell receptor beta chains below come from one sample, sequenced in a study of beta chain features in type 1 diabetes listed by TCRdb under 2018. The library was generated by the immunoSEQ multiplex PCR assay. All of the isolated RNA was reverse transcribed with the High Capacity cDNA Reverse Transcription Kit, so expressed TCRB transcripts were sequenced. TCRdb retrieved this table from immuneACCESS and kept in-frame rearrangements only. Not all clones are present; in checked studies, unresolved V genes account for under half, and no reason is known for the remainder. Present in this sample are under 300,000 clones, about 25% of which were seen just once. The ten top clones hold under 5% of the sample. The sample taken for sequencing was central memory CD4+ T cells from blood. The receptors were gathered from a man aged 30-40 years in good health.

The J gene is TRBJ2-3, the V gene TRBV29-1; D could derive from TRBD1 or TRBD2 (5 bases each). Germline V gene lookup returns CDR1 SQVTM and CDR2 ANQGSEA. The CDR3 length is 13 residues. V gave up 4 bases and J gave up 5 bases, with 13 bases separating them. CDR3 in DNA: TGCAGCGTTGGGAAGGGGACCGGAGATACGCAGTATTTT. Translation gives CSVGKGTGDTQYF.

This clone came up a few times. The chain's CDR3 is CASSQTQYNEQFF. The DNA for the CDR3 is TGTGCCAGCAGCCAAACCCAATACAATGAGCAGTTCTTC. The V call is TRBV4-2, the J call TRBJ2-1; unclear D gene. Trimming pared 2 bases from V and 4 bases from J, leaving 6 bases between. Germline V gene sequence: CDR1 LGHNA, CDR2 YNFKEQ. This CDR3 region has 13 residues.

This clone was counted between two and nine times. This CDR3 is CAWSVSEREKLFF. The CDR3 DNA is TGTGCCTGGAGTGTATCGGAGAGAGAAAAACTGTTTTTT. This chain links TRBV30 with TRBJ1-4; D remains unclear. The V and J ends lost 0 bases and 8 bases respectively, with 10 bases between them. This CDR3 region has 13 residues. CDR1 is GTSNPN, CDR2 SVGIG, per germline (reference sequence).

The V and J genes are TRBV7-2 and TRBJ2-5; TRBD2 aligns across 13 bases. Germline V lookup: CDR1 SGHTA, CDR2 FQGNSA. CDR3 length equals 15 residues. The V gene end was trimmed by 4 bases and the J gene end by 5 bases; junction bases not matched to a gene: 4. CDR3 amino acids: CASSYRTSGSETQYF. The CDR3 bases are TGTGCCAGCAGCTACCGGACTAGCGGGAGCGAGACCCAGTACTTC. The entire variable domain, with the rest obtained from reference TRBV7-2 and TRBJ2-5, is as follows: GAGVSQSPSNKVTEKGKDVELRCDPISGHTALYWYRQSLGQGLEFLIYFQGNSAPDKSGLPSDRFSAERTGGSVSTLTIQRTQQEDSAVYLCASSYRTSGSETQYFGPGTRLLVL.